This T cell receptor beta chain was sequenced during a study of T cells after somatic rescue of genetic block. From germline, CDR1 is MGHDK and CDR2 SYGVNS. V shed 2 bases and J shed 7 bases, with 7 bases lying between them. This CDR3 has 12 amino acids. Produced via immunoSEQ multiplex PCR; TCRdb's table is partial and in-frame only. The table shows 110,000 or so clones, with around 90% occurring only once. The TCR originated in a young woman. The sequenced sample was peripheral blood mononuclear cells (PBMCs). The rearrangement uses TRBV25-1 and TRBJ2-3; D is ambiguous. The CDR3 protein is CASSERDYTQYF. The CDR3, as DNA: TGTGCCAGCAGTGAAAGAGATTATACGCAGTATTTT. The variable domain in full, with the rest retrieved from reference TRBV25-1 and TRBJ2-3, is EADIYQTPRYLVIGTGKKITLECSQTMGHDKMYWYQQDPGMELHLIHYSYGVNSTEKGDLSSESTVSRIRTEHFPLTLESARPSHTSQYLCASSERDYTQYFGPGTRLTVL.